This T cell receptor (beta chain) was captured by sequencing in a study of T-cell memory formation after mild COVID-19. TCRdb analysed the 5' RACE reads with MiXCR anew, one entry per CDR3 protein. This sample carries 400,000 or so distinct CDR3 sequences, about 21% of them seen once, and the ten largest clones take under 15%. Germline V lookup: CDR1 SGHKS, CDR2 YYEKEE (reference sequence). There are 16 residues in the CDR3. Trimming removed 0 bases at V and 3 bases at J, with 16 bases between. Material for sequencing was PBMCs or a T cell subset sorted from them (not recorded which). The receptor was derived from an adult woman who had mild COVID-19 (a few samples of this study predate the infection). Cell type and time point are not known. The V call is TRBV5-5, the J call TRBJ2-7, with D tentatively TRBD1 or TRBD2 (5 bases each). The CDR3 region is CASSLAGGWDRYEQYF. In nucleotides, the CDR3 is TGTGCCAGCAGCTTGGCGGGCGGGTGGGACCGCTACGAGCAGTACTTC.